The clone carrying this T cell receptor beta chain was found a few times. Its antigen is unidentified. The data stem from a study of early T cells in non-severe SARS-CoV-2 infection. Study background: Bulk RNA isolated from unsorted whole blood underwent sequencing; chains were not paired. General study results and limits: VDJdb matches were skewed toward anti-spike CD8 T cell responses.

V trimming: 2 bases; J trimming: 11 bases; junction bases outside the gene matches: 7. The CDR3 extends over 14 amino acids. Germline CDR1 is MNHEY and CDR2 is SVGEGT. Molecules of cDNA were individually given unique molecular identifiers that were attached to them. Using its own MiXCR run on the 5' RACE reads, TCRdb lists one record per CDR3 protein. This table holds under 100,000 distinct CDR3 sequences, roughly 13% found once. The chain links TRBV6-2 or TRBV6-3 to TRBJ1-1; TRBD1 matches 11 bases. Material for sequencing was whole blood. The TCR was taken from an adult who was a healthcare worker with PCR-confirmed SARS-CoV-2 infection or an uninfected control (not recorded which). The CDR3 sequence: CASSYPGQGVTAFF. DNA for the CDR3: TGTGCCAGCAGTTACCCGGGACAGGGGGTTACGGCTTTCTTT.